Below are 29 T cell receptor beta chains sequenced from a single sample in a study of quantifying T cell responses using KT2 cells. As for the study in general: Reverse transcription used primers in the TCR alpha and beta constant regions.

An oligo carrying a UMI was ligated to the cDNA 3' end. An equimolar mix of RC1.1 and RC1.2 primed the beta chain across TRBC1 and TRBC2. TCRdb analysed the UMI-ligation and nested PCR reads with MiXCR anew, one entry per CDR3 protein. The sample includes approximately 54,000 distinct CDR3 sequences, roughly 11% of them seen just once. The sample comprised PBMCs spiked with cells of the T cell clone KT2. These TCRs come from a human donor.

This clonotype has at least ten counts. The chain recombines TRBV5-1 with TRBJ2-3, with 7 bases identical to TRBD1. Trimming at V came to 4 bases and at J to 2 bases, leaving 10 bases not matched to a gene. The CDR3 is 16 amino acids. Germline CDR1 reads SGHRS; CDR2 reads YFSETQ. CDR3 DNA: TGCGCCAGCAGCCTCTTCCGGGACAGAGACACAGATACGCAGTATTTT. This translates into CASSLFRDRDTDTQYF.

The table lists this clonotype with a few counts. This chain's CDR3 is CASSLERITMNTEAFF. The CDR3 bases are TGTGCCAGCAGCTTAGAGAGAATTACTATGAACACTGAAGCTTTCTTT. The chain joins TRBV7-8 to TRBJ1-1; D call uncertain. CDR1 is SGHVS, CDR2 FQNEAQ, per germline. V dropped 1 base and J dropped 0 bases, with 12 bases sitting between them. The CDR3 runs 16 residues.

This clonotype was seen only a few times. V and J are TRBV19 and TRBJ2-7; weak D call: TRBD2 (6 bases). The V end lost 3 bases, the J end lost 1 base, and 16 bases lay between the germline ends. This CDR3 is built from 16 residues. The germline V gene has CDR1 LNHDA and CDR2 SQIVND (reference sequence). In DNA form, the CDR3 reads TGTGCCAGTAGTATGGTCTCGGGACTCCCATCCTACGAGCAGTACTTC. Its protein is CASSMVSGLPSYEQYF. Using reference TRBV19 and TRBJ2-7 for the parts outside the CDR3, the full variable domain is DGGITQSPKYLFRKEGQNVTLSCEQNLNHDAMYWYRQDPGQGLRLIYYSQIVNDFQKGDIAEGYSVSREKKESFPLTVTSAQKNPTAFYLCASSMVSGLPSYEQYFGPGTRLTVT.

This clonotype was seen ten or more times. This chain connects TRBV5-1 to TRBJ1-1, with D uncertain. This CDR3 comprises 14 residues. Germline lookup yields CDR1 SGHRS and CDR2 YFSETQ. V shed 6 bases and J shed 5 bases, with 17 bases lying between them. The CDR3 reads CASKSTSGGTEAFF. CDR3 in DNA: TGCGCCAGCAAATCCACCTCGGGAGGTACTGAAGCTTTCTTT. The whole variable domain, remainder taken from reference TRBV5-1 and TRBJ1-1, is KAGVTQTPRYLIKTRGQQVTLSCSPISGHRSVSWYQQTPGQGLQFLFEYFSETQRNKGNFPGRFSGRQFSNSRSEMNVSTLELGDSALYLCASKSTSGGTEAFFGQGTRLTVV.

This clonotype occurred many times. The rearrangement links TRBV2 to TRBJ2-1; 9 bases match TRBD2. The CDR3 consists of 16 residues. V trimming: 2 bases; J trimming: 6 bases; junction bases outside the gene matches: 8. Looked up from germline, CDR1 is SNHLY and CDR2 is FYNNEI. This chain's CDR3 is CASSETRAGGGNEQFF. The CDR3 region has the DNA TGTGCCAGCAGTGAAACCCGAGCGGGGGGAGGCAATGAGCAGTTCTTC.

This clonotype occurred many times. The rearrangement links TRBV27 to TRBJ2-2; TRBD1 or TRBD2 may be the D gene (6 bases each). Germline-derived CDR1 and CDR2 are MNHEY and SMNVEV (reference sequence). The CDR3 has 14 amino acids. V was pared by 7 bases and J by 7 bases, with 16 bases between. CDR3 sequence reads: CASNMIGGFGELFF. CDR3 in DNA: TGTGCCAGCAACATGATAGGGGGGTTCGGGGAGCTGTTTTTT.

The chain couples TRBV12-3 or TRBV12-4 to TRBJ2-1, with a weak D call TRBD2 (6 bases). There are 14 residues in the CDR3. With 3 bases removed from V and 9 bases from J, the gap between germline ends came to 15 bases. The CDR3 nucleotides are TGTGCCAGCAGTTTGCAACGGGAGCCGGTTGAGCAGTTCTTC. Protein sequence: CASSLQREPVEQFF.

The V gene is TRBV6-1, the J gene TRBJ1-1; D possibly corresponds to TRBD1 (5 bases). CDR1 is MNHNS, CDR2 SASEGT, per germline. This CDR3 has 14 residues. Trimming pared 3 bases from V and 9 bases from J, leaving 17 bases between. Here the CDR3 DNA reads TGTGCCAGCAGTGACCCGACAGTACTCGTTAAAGCTTTCTTT. Protein: CASSDPTVLVKAFF.

The V call is TRBV2, the J call TRBJ2-7; 8 positions agree with TRBD1. This CDR3 contains 13 residues. The trim removed 5 bases at V and 7 bases at J, leaving 7 bases unmatched. Germline loops: CDR1 SNHLY, CDR2 FYNNEI. The CDR3 loop is CASSPDRAREQYF. The CDR3 nucleotides read TGTGCCAGCAGTCCGGACAGGGCCAGGGAGCAGTACTTC.

The CDR3 DNA reads TGTGCCAGCAGCTTAGTGGCTAGCACTGAAGCTTTCTTT. Residues: CASSLVASTEAFF. The chain couples TRBV7-6 to TRBJ1-1, with D uncertain. V lost 1 base, J lost 4 bases, and 7 bases lay in between. CDR3 size: 13 residues. CDR1 and CDR2 (germline): SGHVS, FNYEAQ.

This clonotype was counted a few times. The chain links TRBV7-6 to TRBJ2-7, with D possibly matching TRBD2 (5 bases). Germline V gene sequence: CDR1 SGHVS, CDR2 FNYEAQ. Trimming cost V 5 bases and J 6 bases, with 11 bases left between them. The CDR3 spans 12 residues. In nucleotides, the CDR3 is TGTGCCAGCAGCGGGTCGGGGTTCGAGCAGTACTTC. Translation: CASSGSGFEQYF.

The V call is TRBV10-2, the J call TRBJ2-5, with 15 bases matching TRBD2. From germline, CDR1 is WSHSY and CDR2 SAAADI. V was clipped by 6 bases and J by 5 bases; unmatched bases: 7. This CDR3 contains 16 residues. The CDR3 region has the DNA TGCGCCAGCAGGCGGACTAGCGGGGGGGTAGATGAGACCCAGTACTTC. Its protein is CASRRTSGGVDETQYF.

This rearrangement joins TRBV27 to TRBJ1-1; D is uncertain. From germline, CDR1 is MNHEY and CDR2 SMNVEV (reference sequence). V was trimmed by 5 bases and J by 5 bases, leaving 18 bases between them. The length of the CDR3 is 15 residues. The CDR3 DNA is TGTGCCAGCAGTCCGCTCATCCCCGGCGGGACTGAAGCTTTCTTT. Its protein product is CASSPLIPGGTEAFF.

This chain links TRBV20-1 with TRBJ2-7; TRBD2 matches 12 bases. V shed 0 bases and J 4 bases; nucleotides not matched to a gene: 4. The CDR3 loop spans 15 amino acids. Per the germline V gene, CDR1 is DFQATT and CDR2 is SNEGSKA (reference sequence). In DNA form, the CDR3 reads TGCAGTGCTAGAGATCAGACTAGCGGGAGATACGAGCAGTACTTC. Translation gives CSARDQTSGRYEQYF.

Ten or more counts support this clonotype. The V gene is TRBV11-2, the J gene TRBJ1-1, with D tentatively TRBD1 (6 bases). CDR1 is SGHAT and CDR2 is FQNNGV in the germline V gene. Trimming took 1 base from V and 4 from J, leaving 25 bases between them. The CDR3 sequence is 19 residues long. This chain's CDR3 is CASSLAPRRGLLYGTEAFF. The CDR3 DNA follows: TGTGCCAGCAGCTTAGCACCGCGTCGGGGGCTTCTTTACGGCACTGAAGCTTTCTTT.

The chain recombines TRBV29-1 with TRBJ2-7; 7 nucleotides agree with TRBD1. CDR3 length: 11 residues. Trimming took 7 bases from V and 6 from J; bases not matched to a gene: 6. The germline V gene has CDR1 SQVTM and CDR2 ANQGSEA. This CDR3 reads CSGGDRAEQYF. The CDR3 DNA is TGCAGCGGAGGAGACAGGGCCGAGCAGTACTTC.

The chain is built from TRBV6-6 and TRBJ2-3; D is uncertain. Trimming took 2 bases from V and 4 from J, leaving 13 bases between them. The CDR3 consists of 15 residues. Germline V CDR1 and CDR2: MNHNY, SVGAGI (reference sequence). CDR3 nucleotide sequence: TGTGCCAGCAGTTACCAACACGGATCGGCAGATACGCAGTATTTT. It encodes CASSYQHGSADTQYF.

This clonotype was recorded at least ten times. This rearrangement joins TRBV6-6 to TRBJ2-6; D is unresolved. CDR1 and CDR2 (germline): MNHNY, SVGAGI (reference sequence). V was pared by 2 bases and J by 2 bases, with 7 bases between. The length of the CDR3 is 15 residues. CDR3 in amino acids: CASSYLSPGANVLTF. CDR3 coding DNA: TGTGCCAGCAGTTACCTCTCCCCTGGGGCCAACGTCCTGACTTTC.

This clonotype turned up a few times. CDR3 sequence: CASSQVYLAGAYEQYF. In DNA form, the CDR3 reads TGTGCCAGCAGCCAAGTATACCTAGCGGGAGCCTACGAGCAGTACTTC. This chain connects TRBV3-1 to TRBJ2-7; 10 bases align to TRBD2. The J segment lost 2 bases and the V segment lost 1 base, leaving 5 bases of the junction unmatched. The CDR3 is 16 amino acids. Germline V lookup: CDR1 LGHDT, CDR2 YNNKEL (reference sequence).

This clonotype was seen at least ten times. V usage is TRBV6-2 or TRBV6-3 and J usage is TRBJ2-2; D remains unclear. Per the germline V gene, CDR1 is MNHEY and CDR2 is SVGEGT. There are 13 residues in the CDR3. V was trimmed by 8 bases and J by 4 bases, leaving 11 bases between them. CDR3 sequence reads: CASHPSGTGELFF. The CDR3, as DNA: TGTGCCAGCCACCCAAGTGGCACCGGGGAGCTGTTTTTT.

In this sample, this clonotype turned up many times. This rearrangement joins TRBV4-2 to TRBJ2-3; D is unresolved. The germline gives CDR1 LGHNA, CDR2 YNFKEQ. Trimming stripped 4 bases from V and 2 bases from J, with 10 bases between. The CDR3 totals 14 residues. CDR3 residues: CASSRAANTDTQYF. In nucleotides, the CDR3 is TGTGCCAGCAGCCGGGCCGCTAACACAGATACGCAGTATTTT.

The chain uses TRBV27 and TRBJ1-2; D is unresolved. This CDR3 has 13 residues. V was cut by 3 bases and J by 2 bases, with 7 bases left in between. Germline V CDR1 and CDR2: MNHEY, SMNVEV (reference sequence). The CDR3 spells CASSFASNYGYTF. The CDR3 bases are TGTGCCAGCAGTTTTGCAAGCAACTATGGCTACACCTTC.

In its sample, this clonotype was seen a few times. The chain employs TRBV14 and TRBJ1-1; weak D call: TRBD1 (5 bases). The germline gives CDR1 SGHDN, CDR2 FVKESK. Trimming shortened V by 0 bases and J by 6 bases, and 11 bases separated the two germline ends. The CDR3 runs to 14 residues. The CDR3 region is CASSQEVRGAEAFF. The DNA for the CDR3 is TGTGCCAGCAGCCAAGAGGTACGGGGCGCTGAAGCTTTCTTT.

The chain uses TRBV4-1 and TRBJ1-2; D unclear. The V gene lost 1 base and the J gene lost 4 bases, with 13 bases spanning the gap. The CDR3 sequence is 15 residues long. Germline V gene data show CDR1 as MGHRA and CDR2 as YSYEKL. Written as DNA, the CDR3 is TGCGCCAGCAGCCAAGCGCCAGGAAGCCCCTATGGCTACACCTTC. Translation gives CASSQAPGSPYGYTF.

This clonotype occurred many times. The V and J genes are TRBV20-1 and TRBJ2-7; 7 bases map to TRBD2. The junction had 3 bases not matched to a gene; V was cut back by 3 bases and J by 4 bases. In germline, CDR1 is DFQATT, CDR2 SNEGSKA (reference sequence). CDR3 size: 12 residues. The CDR3 DNA reads as TGCAGTGCTAGTCTAGCGGAGTACGAGCAGTACTTC. Protein sequence: CSASLAEYEQYF.

The V and J genes are TRBV6-2 or TRBV6-3 and TRBJ1-6; TRBD1 matches at 7 bases. With V trimmed by 2 bases and J by 4 bases, 8 bases remained unmatched. The CDR3 is made up of 17 amino acids. CDR1 and CDR2 (germline): MNHEY, SVGEGT. The CDR3 sequence: CASSYRSPTGYNSPLHF. Written as DNA, the CDR3 is TGTGCCAGCAGTTACCGATCGCCGACAGGGTATAATTCACCCCTCCACTTT.

This clonotype has at least ten counts. This chain's CDR3 is CASSLGGDNSPLHF. The CDR3 bases are TGTGCCAGCAGTTTAGGGGGGGATAATTCACCCCTCCACTTT. This rearrangement joins TRBV12-3 or TRBV12-4 to TRBJ1-6, with a weak D call TRBD1 (5 bases). The CDR3 contains 14 residues. Trimming removed 1 base at V and 5 bases at J, with 6 bases between.

There are a few counts of this clonotype. The chain has TRBV28 and TRBJ1-1, with a weak D call TRBD1 (5 bases). This CDR3 region has 12 residues. V was trimmed by 8 bases and J by 6 bases, leaving 13 bases between them. Germline V lookup: CDR1 MDHEN, CDR2 SYDVKM. CDR3 DNA: TGTGCCAGCGCCTTGTGGGGGTCTGAAGCTTTCTTT. Its protein is CASALWGSEAFF.

This clonotype appeared a few times. This sequence joins TRBV30 and TRBJ2-7, with 11 nucleotides matching TRBD2. The CDR3 covers 17 residues. V lost 2 bases, J lost 0 bases, and 9 bases stayed unmatched. Germline-derived CDR1 and CDR2 are GTSNPN and SVGIG (reference sequence). The CDR3 loop is CAWSTSGGSRSSYEQYF. The DNA of the CDR3 is TGTGCCTGGAGTACTAGCGGGGGCTCGAGGAGCTCCTACGAGCAGTACTTC.